What follows describes a single TCR beta chain. Its antigen is currently unknown. V was cut by 0 bases and J by 0 bases, with 6 bases left in between. CDR1 is MNHEY and CDR2 is SMNVEV in the germline V gene (reference sequence). This CDR3 has 16 amino acids. This record belongs to a study of T cell repertoires and leukemia-associated antigens. General observations from the study: Expanded clones' antigen specificity and function were not directly tested.

TCRdb processed the 5' RACE reads anew with MiXCR; each CDR3 protein has one entry. The sample has 11,000 or so distinct CDR3 sequences; under 50% are singletons. This TCR was sampled from a female donor in good health. Input material: CD3+ T cells sorted from blood and cultured. This chain joins TRBV27 and TRBJ1-6; D unresolved. The CDR3 region has the DNA TGTGCCAGCAGTTTATCTACCACCTCCTATAATTCACCCCTCCACTTT. It specifies CASSLSTTSYNSPLHF.